Shown below are 14 T cell receptor beta chains from a single sample sequenced in a study of blood T cell repertoires in COVID-19. Here immunoSEQ multiplex PCR was the method, and the copy in TCRdb shows in-frame clones only, minus some. The table shows about 400,000 clones, with roughly 90% occurring only once. Sequenced input: PBMCs or T cells enriched from blood (not recorded which). All receptors come from a woman aged 40 to 50 with acute COVID-19.

Concerning this clone: Different DNA sequences within this sample yield the same CDR3. The genes are TRBV5-1 and TRBJ1-1; D uncertain. Looked up from germline, CDR1 is SGHRS and CDR2 is YFSETQ. There are 13 residues in the CDR3. V was shortened by 4 bases and J by 1 base, with 8 bases between the two germline ends. CDR3 sequence (DNA): TGCGCCAGCAGCCTGAGACAGAACACTGAAGCTTTCTTT. It codes for CASSLRQNTEAFF.

This clone was found once. The genes are TRBV2 and TRBJ2-5; TRBD2 might be the D (7 bases). Between the trimmed V and J ends, which lost 4 bases and 9 bases, there was a span of 15 bases. There are 13 residues in the CDR3. CDR1 is SNHLY and CDR2 is FYNNEI in the germline V gene. CDR3 sequence (DNA): TGTGCCAGCAGTGTCGGGGGAGGGGGGCCCCAGTACTTC. It yields the protein CASSVGGGGPQYF.

This chain links TRBV19 with TRBJ1-5, with D unclear. CDR1 and CDR2 from the germline V gene are LNHDA and SQIVND (reference sequence). Trimming removed 3 bases from V and 10 bases from J, with 16 bases in between. The CDR3 is made up of 14 amino acids. CDR3 in DNA: TGTGCCAGTAGTATTGATTTGGGCGACGGACCCCAGCATTTT. The encoded protein is CASSIDLGDGPQHF.

The genes are TRBV5-6 and TRBJ1-1, with a weak D call TRBD1 (5 bases). V was trimmed by 2 bases and J by 3 bases, leaving 8 bases between them. The CDR3 has 13 amino acids. Germline V gives CDR1 SGHDT, CDR2 YYEEEE. CDR3 sequence (DNA): TGTGCCAGCAGCTTCAGGGAGGACACTGAAGCTTTCTTT. This codes for CASSFREDTEAFF.

As concerns this clone: Other DNA sequences within the sample encode an identical CDR3. V and J are TRBV4-1 and TRBJ2-7; 12 bases match TRBD1. This CDR3 has 14 amino acids. The germline V gene encodes CDR1 MGHRA and CDR2 YSYEKL. The trim removed 3 bases at V and 4 bases at J, leaving 1 base unmatched. The CDR3 reads CASSQGQGAYEQYF. CDR3 bases: TGCGCCAGCAGCCAGGGACAGGGGGCTTACGAGCAGTACTTC.

The gene calls are TRBV20-1 and TRBJ2-7; no clear D gene. Germline-derived CDR1 and CDR2 are DFQATT and SNEGSKA (reference sequence). The V and J ends lost 5 bases and 3 bases respectively, with 11 bases between them. The CDR3 runs to 12 residues. This CDR3 reads CSAGDLVYEQYF. In DNA, the CDR3 is TGCAGTGCTGGTGATCTAGTCTACGAGCAGTACTTC.

The V gene is TRBV5-5, the J gene TRBJ1-2, with 10 bases lining up with TRBD1. V dropped 6 bases and J dropped 8; count of bases not matched to a gene: 13. In germline, CDR1 is SGHKS, CDR2 YYEKEE (reference sequence). This CDR3 is 15 amino acids long. The DNA of the CDR3 is TGTGCCAGCATTGGGACAGGGGCCTCCTATGTAGGCTACACCTTC. Translating it yields CASIGTGASYVGYTF. Using reference TRBV5-5 and TRBJ1-2 for the parts outside the CDR3, the full variable domain is DAGVTQSPTHLIKTRGQQVTLRCSPISGHKSVSWYQQVLGQGPQFIFQYYEKEERGRGNFPDRFSARQFPNYSSELNVNALLLGDSALYLCASIGTGASYVGYTFGSGTRLTVV.

The rearrangement links TRBV4-1 to TRBJ2-1, with TRBD2 matching 10 bases. Losses at the gene ends were 4 bases for V and 8 bases for J; bases not matched to a gene: 8. Germline CDR1 reads MGHRA; CDR2 reads YSYEKL. CDR3 length: 15 amino acids. Here the CDR3 reads CASSRERGGIDEQFF. DNA of the CDR3: TGCGCCAGCAGCCGAGAGCGGGGGGGCATCGATGAGCAGTTCTTC.

The table lists this clone with a count of one. The chain carries TRBV10-1 and TRBJ2-2; the match to TRBD2 covers 8 bases. This CDR3 is 14 amino acids long. Trimming cost V 8 bases and J 2 bases; bases outside gene matches: 4. Looked up from germline, CDR1 is WNHNN and CDR2 is SYGVQD (reference sequence). CDR3 coding DNA: TGCGCCAGCGGCGGGGGGTCCAACACCGGGGAGCTGTTTTTT. This encodes CASGGGSNTGELFF.

The V and J genes are TRBV6-1 and TRBJ1-4; D is unclear. The V end was cut by 3 bases, the J end by 4 bases, with 12 bases between. The CDR3 sequence is 15 residues long. Per the germline V gene, CDR1 is MNHNS and CDR2 is SASEGT. The CDR3 region is CASSDTVPYNEKLFF. DNA of the CDR3: TGTGCCAGCAGTGACACCGTGCCCTATAATGAAAAACTGTTTTTT.

This chain uses TRBV6-6 with TRBJ1-1; a possible D gene is TRBD1 (6 bases). This CDR3 is built from 14 residues. CDR1 and CDR2 from the germline V gene are MNHNY and SVGAGI (reference sequence). The V end lost 6 bases, the J end lost 3 bases, and 14 bases lay between the germline ends. The CDR3 loop reads CASSPDRLYTEAFF. CDR3 DNA: TGTGCCAGCAGCCCCGACAGGTTGTACACTGAAGCTTTCTTT.

This chain links TRBV29-1 with TRBJ2-2; 13 bases are shared with TRBD2. V lost 6 bases to trimming and J lost 5 bases; unmatched junction nucleotides: 3. The CDR3 is 14 residues long. Germline V gene data show CDR1 as SQVTM and CDR2 as ANQGSEA. CDR3 sequence (DNA): TGCAGCGTCCAGACTAGCGGGGGGACCGGGGAGCTGTTTTTT. Translating gives CSVQTSGGTGELFF.

The chain recombines TRBV4-1 with TRBJ1-2; TRBD1 matches at 10 bases. Germline CDR1 is MGHRA and CDR2 is YSYEKL. There are 16 residues in the CDR3. Germline trimming cut 0 bases from V and 4 bases from J; bases unmatched to any gene: 5. CDR3 protein: CASSQDGGQGSYGYTF. The CDR3 nucleotides are TGCGCCAGCAGCCAAGATGGGGGACAGGGGAGCTATGGCTACACCTTC.

This chain links TRBV24-1 with TRBJ1-5; D unclear. The germline V and J ends were trimmed by 6 bases and 4 bases, with 6 bases remaining between them. There are 12 residues in the CDR3. The germline gives CDR1 KGHDR, CDR2 SFDVKD. The CDR3 loop is CATSLENQPQHF. In DNA, the CDR3 is TGTGCCACCAGTCTAGAAAATCAGCCCCAGCATTTT.